This is a list of T cell receptor beta chains from one sample in a study of blood T cell repertoires in COVID-19. Sequencing used immunoSEQ multiplex PCR; TCRdb keeps in-frame clones, though not all of them. This sample yields approximately 300,000 clones, of which over 75% are seen a single time; roughly 4% belongs to the top ten. The sample was PBMCs or T cells enriched from blood (not recorded which). Receptors originate from a woman aged 25-40 years who had recovered from COVID-19. Each CDR3 is given with its conserved first and last residue. The D gene is left open where the match is weak. Clone size is given for some rows only: seen once, a few or many times, or a class if the clone is expanded.

>TRBJ1-1|TRBV2|.|.
TGTGCCAGCATTTACAGGGAGGGTGGTACTGAAGCTTTCTTT
CASIYREGGTEAFF
>TRBJ1-1|TRBV3-1/TRBV3-2|.|.
TGTGCCAGCAGCCACCAGGGGCCCATGAACACTGAAGCTTTCTTT
CASSHQGPMNTEAFF
>TRBJ2-7|TRBV7-2|.|.
TGTGCCACTGGAGGGGCTCACTACGAGCAGTACTTC
CATGGAHYEQYF
>TRBJ1-5|TRBV2|.|.
TGTGCCAGCAGCCGCGTAGAAGGCAATCAGCCCCAGCATTTT
CASSRVEGNQPQHF
>TRBJ2-1|TRBV27|.|.
TGTGCCAGCAGTCCCCTAAACGCCAATGAGCAGTTCTTC
CASSPLNANEQFF
>TRBJ1-2|TRBV7-9|.|.
TGTGCCAGCAGCAAGTCAACGGCGAACAGAAACTATGGCTACACCTTC
CASSKSTANRNYGYTF
>TRBJ1-4|TRBV6-5|.|TRBD1
TGTGCCAGCAACAAGGGACAGGGGGCCGAGAAACTGTTTTTT
CASNKGQGAEKLFF
>TRBJ2-7|TRBV27|.|.
TGTGCCAGCAGTTTGGGCGGGACGTACGAGCAGTACTTC
CASSLGGTYEQYF
>TRBJ1-1|TRBV2|.|.
TGTGCCAGCTCCCCTGGCGGGGTTTCAGAAGCTTTCTTT
CASSPGGVSEAFF
>TRBJ2-7|TRBV11-2|.|.
TGTGCCAGCAGCTCTGCGGCCTACACAGGGCCCTCCGAGCAGTACTTC
CASSSAAYTGPSEQYF
>TRBJ2-1|TRBV11-3|.|.
TGTGCCAGCAGCCCCCGCGACAAAGGTTACAATGAGCAGTTCTTC
CASSPRDKGYNEQFF
>TRBJ2-7|TRBV7-8|.|.
TGTGCCAGCAGCTTATGGGGAGCCTACGAGCAGTACTTC
CASSLWGAYEQYF
>TRBJ2-7|TRBV7-9|.|TRBD2
TGTGCCAGCAGCTCCCTTAGCGGGGAACCCTACGAGCAGTACTTC
CASSSLSGEPYEQYF
>TRBJ1-1|TRBV5-5|.|TRBD1
TGTGCCAGCAGTCCCGACAGGGCCTCAGAAGCTTTCTTT
CASSPDRASEAFF
>TRBJ1-4|TRBV30|.|.
TGTGCCTGGAAGCCGCTATTTGCAACTAATGAAAAACTGTTTTTT
CAWKPLFATNEKLFF
>TRBJ1-6|TRBV30|.|.
TGTGCCTGGAGTATGACAGCTAATTCACCCCTCCACTTT
CAWSMTANSPLHF
>TRBJ1-4|TRBV5-1|.|TRBD1
TGCGCCAGCAGCTCGGGACAGGGTTCTGAAAAACTGTTTTTT
CASSSGQGSEKLFF
>TRBJ2-3|TRBV2|.|.
TGTGCCAGCAGTGACCGCGGGGGCCAATATTTT
CASSDRGGQYF
>TRBJ1-2|TRBV2|once|.
TGTGCCAGCAGTGAACACAGGTTAAACTATGGCTACACCTTC
CASSEHRLNYGYTF
>TRBJ2-2|TRBV20-1|.|.
TGCAGTGCTAGTAGGCCAGGGTACACCGGGGAGCTGTTTTTT
CSASRPGYTGELFF
>TRBJ1-1|TRBV5-1|.|.
TGCGCCAGCAGCCCGGCAGTGGGCCAGAACACTGAAGCTTTCTTT
CASSPAVGQNTEAFF
>TRBJ1-4|TRBV14|.|TRBD1
TGTGCCAGCAGCTCAGAGGGGGCAAAACTGTTTTTT
CASSSEGAKLFF
>TRBJ2-1|TRBV28|.|.
TGTGCCAGCACCGAACGGAATGAGCAGTTCTTC
CASTERNEQFF
>TRBJ1-5|TRBV19|few|.
TGTGCCAGTAGTACATATGGGGACATGAAGGGTCAGCCCCAGCATTTT
CASSTYGDMKGQPQHF
>TRBJ2-3|TRBV28|.|TRBD2
TGTGCCAGCAGTTTACTGTCGGGGGGGCCGGCAGATACGCAGTATTTT
CASSLLSGGPADTQYF
>TRBJ1-1|TRBV10-2|.|.
TGCGCCAGCAGTGACTCGAACAGGGTGGGGACTGAAGCTTTCTTT
CASSDSNRVGTEAFF
>TRBJ2-3|TRBV19|.|.
TGTGCCAGTAGTATCCCGAGCGGGACAGATACGCAGTATTTT
CASSIPSGTDTQYF
>TRBJ1-2|TRBV28|.|TRBD1
TGTGCCAGCAGTTTACCCGGGACAGGGGGCGTCCATGGCTACACCTTC
CASSLPGTGGVHGYTF
>TRBJ1-5|TRBV2|.|.
TGTGCCAGCAGTGACAAGGGGCGGTGGAGTCAGCCCCAGCATTTT
CASSDKGRWSQPQHF
>TRBJ1-6|TRBV5-5|.|TRBD1
TGTGCCAGCAGACAGGGGACGGATAATTCACCCCTCCACTTT
CASRQGTDNSPLHF
>TRBJ2-1|TRBV19|.|.
TGTGCCAGTAGGGACAGCCGAACATCCAATGAGCAGTTCTTC
CASRDSRTSNEQFF
>TRBJ1-3|TRBV5-1|.|TRBD1
TGCGCCAGCAGCTTACAGGGGGCAGCTGGAAACACCATATATTTT
CASSLQGAAGNTIYF
>TRBJ1-2|TRBV28|.|.
TGTGCCAGCAGTTTATGGCAGACAAACTATGGCTACACCTTC
CASSLWQTNYGYTF
>TRBJ2-2|TRBV7-7|.|.
TGTGCCAGCAGCTTTGACCCGGGACTCGCGAACACCGGGGAGCTGTTTTTT
CASSFDPGLANTGELFF
>TRBJ2-3|TRBV10-2|.|.
TGCGCCAGCAGTGAGCTGGATACGCAGTATTTT
CASSELDTQYF
>TRBJ2-5|TRBV4-2|.|.
TGTGCCAGCAGCCAACGGCTAGCAGGAGAGACCCAGTACTTC
CASSQRLAGETQYF
>TRBJ2-1|TRBV2|.|TRBD2
TGTGCCAGCAGTGTGAGCGGGGGGGACAATGAGCAGTTCTTC
CASSVSGGDNEQFF
>TRBJ2-5|TRBV5-1|.|.
TGCGCCAGCACAGGGCGCCTTGAGGAGACCCAGTACTTC
CASTGRLEETQYF
>TRBJ2-3|TRBV2|.|.
TGTGCCAGCAGTGTAAGCCTCGACAGAGAGACTAGCACAGATACGCAGTATTTT
CASSVSLDRETSTDTQYF
>TRBJ2-2|TRBV11-2|.|.
TGTGCCAGCAGCTTAATCGTTACCGGGGAGCTGTTTTTT
CASSLIVTGELFF
>TRBJ2-1|TRBV7-6|.|TRBD2
TGTGCCAGCAGCTTAGAAGCGGGGAGCTCCTACAATGAGCAGTTCTTC
CASSLEAGSSYNEQFF
>TRBJ2-7|TRBV7-2|.|.
TGTGCCAGCAGCTTAGGCCGCGACAGGCCCTACGAGCAGTACTTC
CASSLGRDRPYEQYF
>TRBJ2-6|TRBV25-1|.|TRBD1
TGTGCCAGCAGTGGTAAACCCGGACAGGCTGGGGCCAACGTCCTGACTTTC
CASSGKPGQAGANVLTF
>TRBJ1-3|TRBV28|few|TRBD1
TGTGCCAGCAGCGAGACAACGACAGGGAGGAAAAGAGGTGTGAACACCATATATTTT
CASSETTTGRKRGVNTIYF
>TRBJ1-4|TRBV6-5|.|TRBD1
TGTGCCAGCAGAGCACAGGGGGCGCGTGAAAAACTGTTTTTT
CASRAQGAREKLFF